The 21 T cell receptor beta chains reported below all come from one sample, sequenced in a study of shared clonotypes between healthy human individuals. Sequencing used immunoSEQ multiplex PCR; TCRdb keeps in-frame clones, though not all of them. The table has 450,000 to 500,000 clones, roughly 85% seen once; the top ten hold 10% to 15%. The sample consisted of PBMCs. These receptor sequences come from a woman aged 40 to 55 in good health. Some clones in this sample may be carry-over from other donors' samples.

The rearrangement uses TRBV15 and TRBJ1-2, with TRBD1 as a possible D gene (6 bases). Trimming took off 0 bases at V and 0 bases at J, with 8 bases between the two ends. CDR1 and CDR2 (germline): LNHNV, YYDKDF (reference sequence). The CDR3 spans 15 residues. This CDR3 reads CATSRDRGTNYGYTF. The DNA for the CDR3 is TGTGCCACCAGCAGAGACAGGGGTACTAACTATGGCTACACCTTC.

The chain has TRBV4-1 and TRBJ1-1; a possible D gene is TRBD1 (6 bases). Trimming shortened V by 0 bases and J by 1 base, and 15 bases separated the two germline ends. In germline, CDR1 is MGHRA, CDR2 YSYEKL. The CDR3 sequence is 17 residues long. As DNA, the CDR3 is TGCGCCAGCAGCCAAGATTACGGGGGCCAGGGGAACACTGAAGCTTTCTTT. Residues: CASSQDYGGQGNTEAFF.

The V call is TRBV6-5, the J call TRBJ2-5, with D hard to call. V dropped 4 bases and J dropped 9 bases, with 15 bases sitting between them. The CDR3 covers 13 residues. The germline V gene encodes CDR1 MNHEY and CDR2 SVGAGI. This CDR3 reads CASSSARHEAQYF. The DNA of the CDR3 is TGTGCCAGCAGTTCGGCCAGACACGAGGCCCAGTACTTC.

The gene calls are TRBV20-1 and TRBJ1-2; D uncertain. Germline values: CDR1 DFQATT, CDR2 SNEGSKA (reference sequence). Deletions cut 6 bases from V and 8 bases from J, with 13 bases between. The CDR3 is 11 amino acids. The CDR3 DNA follows: TGCAGTGCAGATATAAACAGCGGCTACACCTTC. It codes for CSADINSGYTF.

The V call is TRBV5-4, the J call TRBJ2-7; either TRBD1 or TRBD2 may fit D (5 bases each). Per the germline V gene, CDR1 is SGHNT and CDR2 is YYREEE (reference sequence). The ends were cut back, 1 base at V and 6 bases at J, with 17 bases in the middle. This CDR3 contains 15 residues. This chain's CDR3 is CASSLRAAGGSEQYF. CDR3 DNA sequence: TGTGCCAGCAGCTTGCGAGCTGCTGGGGGTAGCGAGCAGTACTTC.

The V call is TRBV5-1, the J call TRBJ2-1; tentatively, D is TRBD1 (5 bases). CDR1 is SGHRS, CDR2 YFSETQ, per germline. V was clipped by 4 bases and J by 8 bases, with 19 bases between them. The CDR3 is 15 residues long. Written as DNA, the CDR3 is TGCGCCAGCAGCCTAGGACAAACTCCCGGCGATGAGCAGTTCTTC. Translated, it gives CASSLGQTPGDEQFF.

The chain employs TRBV7-9 and TRBJ2-2, with 13 nucleotides matching TRBD2. This CDR3 has 15 residues. The germline V gene encodes CDR1 SEHNR and CDR2 FQNEAQ (reference sequence). V dropped 5 bases and J dropped 5; count of bases not matched to a gene: 2. CDR3: CASSQGLAGTGELFF. The CDR3 coding sequence is TGTGCCAGCAGCCAGGGACTAGCGGGAACCGGGGAGCTGTTTTTT.

J is TRBJ2-7 and V is TRBV15, with 9 bases aligning to TRBD1. Germline trimming cut 4 bases from V and 12 bases from J; bases unmatched to any gene: 10. Germline-derived CDR1 and CDR2 are LNHNV and YYDKDF (reference sequence). This CDR3 region has 13 residues. DNA of the CDR3: TGTGCCACCAGCACGAACTTACAGGGGGCAGCGTACTTC. It is translated as CATSTNLQGAAYF.

This rearrangement joins TRBV19 to TRBJ2-2; tentatively, D is TRBD2 (6 bases). This CDR3 comprises 14 residues. The germline V gene encodes CDR1 LNHDA and CDR2 SQIVND (reference sequence). Trimming took 5 bases from V and 3 from J, leaving 10 bases between them. CDR3 residues: CASSLQRDTGELFF. DNA for the CDR3: TGTGCCAGTAGTTTACAGCGGGACACCGGGGAGCTGTTTTTT.

This chain uses TRBV5-4 with TRBJ2-6; no clear D gene. V was pared by 4 bases and J by 4 bases, with 15 bases between. The CDR3 runs 16 residues. Germline CDR1 SGHNT, CDR2 YYREEE (reference sequence). In nucleotides, the CDR3 is TGTGCCAGCAGCCCACCGACGGATTTCGGGGCCAACGTCCTGACTTTC. This sequence encodes CASSPPTDFGANVLTF. Together with reference TRBV5-4 and TRBJ2-6, the CDR3 gives the full variable domain: ETGVTQSPTHLIKTRGQQVTLRCSSQSGHNTVSWYQQALGQGPQFIFQYYREEENGRGNFPPRFSGLQFPNYSSELNVNALELDDSALYLCASSPPTDFGANVLTFGAGSRLTVL.

Turning to this clone: A read error likely explains this, since a far larger clone differs by one base. The sample carries other DNA sequences with the same CDR3. This chain links TRBV6-6 with TRBJ1-2, with TRBD1 matching over 7 bases. The V gene's germline CDR1 is MNHNY and CDR2 SVGAGI (reference sequence). Trimming cost V 6 bases and J 1 base; bases outside gene matches: 5. This CDR3 spans 14 amino acids. The CDR3 coding sequence is TGTGCCAGCAGCACTACAGGGGTTAACTATGGCTACACCTTC. Its translation: CASSTTGVNYGYTF.

The table lists this clone with a count of one. This chain links TRBV10-3 with TRBJ1-3; 7 bases are a match to TRBD1. The length of the CDR3 is 13 residues. Germline V gene lookup returns CDR1 ENHRY and CDR2 SYGVKD. V shed 6 bases, J shed 4 bases, and the junction held 3 bases outside the gene matches. The CDR3 loop is CAIRTGQGNTIYF. The CDR3 nucleotides read TGTGCCATCAGAACGGGACAGGGAAACACCATATATTTT.

This clone was picked up one time. The chain links TRBV19 to TRBJ2-1, with 8 bases matching TRBD2. CDR3 length: 15 residues. J gave up 4 bases and V 6 bases, and 8 bases lay outside the gene matches. The germline gives CDR1 LNHDA, CDR2 SQIVND (reference sequence). CDR3 sequence: CASRFTGGPYNEQFF. The CDR3 nucleotides are TGTGCCAGTAGGTTTACGGGAGGGCCGTACAATGAGCAGTTCTTC.

This chain joins TRBV7-9 and TRBJ2-1; D call uncertain. With 5 bases removed from V and 4 bases from J, the gap between germline ends came to 15 bases. In germline, CDR1 is SEHNR, CDR2 FQNEAQ (reference sequence). The CDR3 spans 15 residues. The CDR3 DNA reads as TGTGCCAGCAGCCCTGAGTCTGGGTGGTACAATGAGCAGTTCTTC. Translation: CASSPESGWYNEQFF.

In this sample, this clone turned up once. This chain uses TRBV2 with TRBJ1-5, with 8 bases lining up with TRBD1. Germline trimming cut 5 bases from V and 7 bases from J; bases unmatched to any gene: 7. Germline lookup yields CDR1 SNHLY and CDR2 FYNNEI. The CDR3 contains 14 residues. The CDR3 sequence: CASSKDRAGQPQHF. The CDR3 DNA reads as TGTGCCAGCAGTAAGGACAGGGCTGGGCAGCCCCAGCATTTT. Full variable domain (outside the CDR3, taken from reference TRBV2 and TRBJ1-5): EPEVTQTPSHQVTQMGQEVILRCVPISNHLYFYWYRQILGQKVEFLVSFYNNEISEKSEIFDDQFSVERPDGSNFTLKIRSTKLEDSAMYFCASSKDRAGQPQHFGDGTRLSIL.

This clone was seen many times. The gene calls are TRBV5-1 and TRBJ2-7; possibly TRBD1 or TRBD2 for D (7 bases each). Germline loops: CDR1 SGHRS, CDR2 YFSETQ. The CDR3 sequence is 12 residues long. Trimming took off 5 bases at V and 9 bases at J, with 15 bases between the two ends. CDR3: CASRQDREGQYF. As DNA, the CDR3 is TGCGCCAGCAGACAAGACAGGGAGGGGCAGTACTTC.

This chain uses TRBV10-2 with TRBJ2-7; TRBD1 agrees at 7 bases. CDR1 and CDR2 from the germline V gene are WSHSY and SAAADI. Germline trimming cut 3 bases from V and 7 bases from J; bases unmatched to any gene: 9. This CDR3 comprises 14 residues. DNA for the CDR3: TGCGCCAGCAGTGATGCCCAGGGGGTGGGTGAGCAGTACTTC. Protein product: CASSDAQGVGEQYF.

The rearrangement links TRBV29-1 to TRBJ2-1; 9 nucleotides align to TRBD1. V lost 8 bases to trimming and J lost 3 bases; unmatched junction nucleotides: 14. Germline CDR1 and CDR2: SQVTM and ANQGSEA. CDR3 length equals 16 residues. Here the CDR3 reads CSLMTGGSYNYNEQFF. In DNA, the CDR3 is TGCAGCTTAATGACAGGGGGGAGTTACAACTACAATGAGCAGTTCTTC.

The chain carries TRBV29-1 and TRBJ2-1; 8 nucleotides line up with TRBD2. Unmatched junction bases numbered 10, after V lost 5 bases and J lost 13 bases. The CDR3 has 12 amino acids. In germline, CDR1 is SQVTM, CDR2 ANQGSEA. CDR3 residues: CSVLPGGGVQFF. Written as DNA, the CDR3 is TGCAGCGTTCTCCCCGGGGGGGGAGTCCAGTTCTTC.

The gene calls are TRBV7-9 and TRBJ1-2; 7 bases fit TRBD1. This CDR3 comprises 18 residues. V was pared by 3 bases and J by 1 base, with 14 bases of the junction left unmatched. Germline CDR1 SEHNR, CDR2 FQNEAQ (reference sequence). The CDR3 nucleotides read TGTGCCAGCAGCTTCGTACCTCGACGACAGGGCCTTAACTATGGCTACACCTTC. It codes for CASSFVPRRQGLNYGYTF. The complete variable domain, with remaining parts taken from reference TRBV7-9 and TRBJ1-2, reads DTGVSQNPRHKITKRGQNVTFRCDPISEHNRLYWYRQTLGQGPEFLTYFQNEAQLEKSRLLSDRFSAERPKGSFSTLEIQRTEQGDSAMYLCASSFVPRRQGLNYGYTFGSGTRLTVV.

For this clone: The junction shows a germline mismatch at one end, possibly a read error. The CDR3 DNA follows: TGTGCCAGCAGTTTACTCCGCTACTCACCATACGAGCAATACTTC. Its protein is CASSLLRYSPYEQYF. The V gene is TRBV7-8, the J gene TRBJ2-7; D gene uncertain. The germline V gene encodes CDR1 SGHVS and CDR2 FQNEAQ. The CDR3 runs to 15 residues. The variable domain in full, with the rest retrieved from reference TRBV7-8 and TRBJ2-7, is GAGVSQSPRYKVAKRGQDVALRCDPISGHVSLFWYQQALGQGPEFLTYFQNEAQLDKSGLPSDRFFAERPEGSVSTLKIQRTQQEDSAVYLCASSLLRYSPYEQYFGPGTRLTVT.